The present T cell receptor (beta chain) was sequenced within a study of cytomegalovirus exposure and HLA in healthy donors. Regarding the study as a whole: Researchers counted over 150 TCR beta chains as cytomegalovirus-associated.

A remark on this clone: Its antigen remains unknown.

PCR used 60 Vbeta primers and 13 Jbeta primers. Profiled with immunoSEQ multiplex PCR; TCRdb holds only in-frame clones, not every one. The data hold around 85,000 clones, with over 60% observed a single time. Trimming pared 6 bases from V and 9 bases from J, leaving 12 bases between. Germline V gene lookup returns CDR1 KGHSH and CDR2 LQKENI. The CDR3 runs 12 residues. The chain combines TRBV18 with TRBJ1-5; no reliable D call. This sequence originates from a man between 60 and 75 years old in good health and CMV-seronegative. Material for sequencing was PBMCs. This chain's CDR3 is CASSRQEGPQHF. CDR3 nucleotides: TGTGCCAGCTCCCGTCAGGAAGGGCCCCAGCATTTT.